This entry lists 3 T cell receptor beta chains sequenced from one sample in a study of blood T cell repertoires in COVID-19. Method: immunoSEQ multiplex PCR; TCRdb's copy keeps in-frame clones and lacks some. The sample records approximately 250,000 clones, about 80% being singletons. The sequenced material came from PBMCs or T cells enriched from blood (not recorded which). Receptors originate from a middle-aged man who had recovered from COVID-19.

The chain links TRBV5-4 to TRBJ1-4; possible D gene TRBD1, 5 bases. The CDR3 has 16 amino acids. Germline values: CDR1 SGHNT, CDR2 YYREEE (reference sequence). V lost 3 bases and J 0 bases, leaving 12 bases between the germline ends. Written as DNA, the CDR3 is TGTGCCAGCAGCTGGGGGGGGGTTCCAACTAATGAAAAACTGTTTTTT. Protein sequence: CASSWGGVPTNEKLFF. The full variable domain, completed using reference TRBV5-4 and TRBJ1-4, is ETGVTQSPTHLIKTRGQQVTLRCSSQSGHNTVSWYQQALGQGPQFIFQYYREEENGRGNFPPRFSGLQFPNYSSELNVNALELDDSALYLCASSWGGVPTNEKLFFGSGTQLSVL.

The genes are TRBV5-1 and TRBJ1-1, with 9 bases matching TRBD1. Germline CDR1 SGHRS, CDR2 YFSETQ. J lost 9 bases, V lost 7 bases, and 19 bases had no gene match. The CDR3 length is 16 residues. The CDR3 loop is CASFNTGGVKQRKAFF. The CDR3 DNA reads TGCGCCAGCTTTAATACAGGGGGCGTAAAACAAAGGAAAGCTTTCTTT.

The rearrangement uses TRBV7-2 and TRBJ2-5; TRBD2 is a possible D gene (5 bases). The CDR3 is 13 residues long. The V and J ends lost 2 bases and 5 bases respectively, with 9 bases between them. The germline V gene has CDR1 SGHTA and CDR2 FQGNSA. CDR3 residues: CASSLRLWETQYF. DNA for the CDR3: TGTGCCAGCAGCTTACGACTATGGGAGACCCAGTACTTC.